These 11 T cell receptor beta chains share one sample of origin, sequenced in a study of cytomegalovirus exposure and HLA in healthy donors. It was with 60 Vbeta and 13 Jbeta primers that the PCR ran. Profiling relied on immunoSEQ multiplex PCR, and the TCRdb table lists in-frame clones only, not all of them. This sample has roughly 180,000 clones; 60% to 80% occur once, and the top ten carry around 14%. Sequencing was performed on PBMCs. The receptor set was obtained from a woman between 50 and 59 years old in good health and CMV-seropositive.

The CDR3 reads CASSLSTGTDTQYF. The CDR3 DNA is TGTGCCAGCAGCTTATCCACAGGGACAGATACGCAGTATTTT. The V and J genes are TRBV7-3 and TRBJ2-3; a weak D match, TRBD1 (6 bases). The V gene lost 2 bases and the J gene lost 3 bases, with 9 bases spanning the gap. The germline V gene encodes CDR1 SGHTA and CDR2 FQGTGA. This CDR3 has 14 amino acids.

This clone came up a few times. The CDR3 bases are TGTGCCAGCAGCTTGGGGGGACAGCTAAACGAAGCTTTCTTT. Translation: CASSLGGQLNEAFF. The genes are TRBV5-6 and TRBJ1-1, with 7 bases lining up with TRBD1. V gave up 0 bases and J gave up 8 bases; unmatched junction bases: 7. The CDR3 is 14 residues long. Germline CDR1 and CDR2: SGHDT and YYEEEE. The full variable domain, its missing parts supplied by reference TRBV5-6 and TRBJ1-1, is DAGVTQSPTHLIKTRGQQVTLRCSPKSGHDTVSWYQQALGQGPQFIFQYYEEEERQRGNFPDRFSGHQFPNYSSELNVNALLLGDSALYLCASSLGGQLNEAFFGQGTRLTVV.

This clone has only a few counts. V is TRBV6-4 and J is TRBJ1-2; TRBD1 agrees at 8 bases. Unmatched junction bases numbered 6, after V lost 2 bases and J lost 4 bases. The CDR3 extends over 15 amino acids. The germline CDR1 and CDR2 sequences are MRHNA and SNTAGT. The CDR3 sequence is CASSDGQGEAYGYTF. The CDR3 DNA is TGTGCCAGCAGTGACGGACAGGGTGAGGCCTATGGCTACACCTTC.

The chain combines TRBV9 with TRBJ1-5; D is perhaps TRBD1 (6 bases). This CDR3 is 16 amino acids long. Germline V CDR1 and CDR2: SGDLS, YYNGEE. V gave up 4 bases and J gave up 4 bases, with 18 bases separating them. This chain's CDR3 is CASSPRWGRGNQPQHF. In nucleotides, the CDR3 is TGTGCCAGCAGCCCCCGGTGGGGGCGCGGAAATCAGCCCCAGCATTTT.

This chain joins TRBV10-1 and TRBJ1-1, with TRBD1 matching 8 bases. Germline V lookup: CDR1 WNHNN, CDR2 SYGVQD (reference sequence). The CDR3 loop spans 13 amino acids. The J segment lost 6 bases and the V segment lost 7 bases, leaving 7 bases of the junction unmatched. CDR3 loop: CASNRLQGAEAFF. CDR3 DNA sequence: TGCGCCAGCAACCGATTACAGGGGGCTGAAGCTTTCTTT.

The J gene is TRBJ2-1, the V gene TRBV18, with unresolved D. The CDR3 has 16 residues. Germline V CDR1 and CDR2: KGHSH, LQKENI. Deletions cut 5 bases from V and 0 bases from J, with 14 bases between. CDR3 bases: TGTGCCAGCTCAGAGTCGAAGCTGAGCTCCTACAATGAGCAGTTCTTC. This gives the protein CASSESKLSSYNEQFF.

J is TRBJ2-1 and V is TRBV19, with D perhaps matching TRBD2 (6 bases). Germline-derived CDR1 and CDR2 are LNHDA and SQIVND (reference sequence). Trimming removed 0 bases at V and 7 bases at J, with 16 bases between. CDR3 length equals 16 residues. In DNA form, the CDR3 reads TGTGCCAGTAGTATAGATCGCGTGGGTGGGAGGAATGAGCAGTTCTTC. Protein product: CASSIDRVGGRNEQFF.

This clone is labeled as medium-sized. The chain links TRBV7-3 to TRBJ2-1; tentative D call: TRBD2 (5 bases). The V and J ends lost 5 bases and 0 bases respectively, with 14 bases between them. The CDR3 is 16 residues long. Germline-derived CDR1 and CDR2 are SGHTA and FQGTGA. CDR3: CASSPSAESSYNEQFF. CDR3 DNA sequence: TGTGCCAGCAGCCCCTCAGCGGAGAGCTCCTACAATGAGCAGTTCTTC.

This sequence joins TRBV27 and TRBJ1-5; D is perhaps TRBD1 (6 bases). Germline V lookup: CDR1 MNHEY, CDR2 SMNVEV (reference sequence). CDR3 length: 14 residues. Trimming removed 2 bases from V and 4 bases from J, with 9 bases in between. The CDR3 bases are TGTGCCAGCAGTTTAACAGGGAAAAATCAGCCCCAGCATTTT. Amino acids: CASSLTGKNQPQHF.

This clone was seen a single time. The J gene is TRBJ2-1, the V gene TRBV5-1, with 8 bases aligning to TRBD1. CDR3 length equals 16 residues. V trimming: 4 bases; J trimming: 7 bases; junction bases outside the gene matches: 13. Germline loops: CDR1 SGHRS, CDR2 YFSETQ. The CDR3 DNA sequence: TGCGCCAGCAGCACCTTACAGGGGGGTTTATGGAATGAGCAGTTCTTC. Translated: CASSTLQGGLWNEQFF.

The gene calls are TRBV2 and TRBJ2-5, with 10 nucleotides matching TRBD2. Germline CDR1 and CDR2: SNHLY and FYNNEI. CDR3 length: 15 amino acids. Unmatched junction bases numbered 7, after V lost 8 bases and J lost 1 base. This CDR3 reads CASYSLAGPQETQYF. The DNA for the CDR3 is TGTGCCAGCTATTCACTAGCGGGGCCCCAAGAGACCCAGTACTTC.